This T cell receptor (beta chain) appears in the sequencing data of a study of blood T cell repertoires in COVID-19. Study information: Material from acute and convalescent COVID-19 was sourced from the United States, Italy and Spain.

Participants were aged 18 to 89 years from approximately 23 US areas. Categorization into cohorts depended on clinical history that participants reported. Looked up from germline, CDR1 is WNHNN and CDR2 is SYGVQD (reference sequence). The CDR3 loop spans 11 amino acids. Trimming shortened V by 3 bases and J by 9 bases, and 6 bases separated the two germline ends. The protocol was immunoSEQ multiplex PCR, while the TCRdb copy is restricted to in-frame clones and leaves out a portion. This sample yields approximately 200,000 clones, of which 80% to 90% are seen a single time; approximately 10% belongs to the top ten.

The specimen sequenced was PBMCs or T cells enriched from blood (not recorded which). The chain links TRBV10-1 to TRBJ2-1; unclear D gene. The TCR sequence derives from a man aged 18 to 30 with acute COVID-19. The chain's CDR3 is CASSDGGEQFF. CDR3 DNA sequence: TGCGCCAGCAGTGATGGCGGTGAGCAGTTCTTC.